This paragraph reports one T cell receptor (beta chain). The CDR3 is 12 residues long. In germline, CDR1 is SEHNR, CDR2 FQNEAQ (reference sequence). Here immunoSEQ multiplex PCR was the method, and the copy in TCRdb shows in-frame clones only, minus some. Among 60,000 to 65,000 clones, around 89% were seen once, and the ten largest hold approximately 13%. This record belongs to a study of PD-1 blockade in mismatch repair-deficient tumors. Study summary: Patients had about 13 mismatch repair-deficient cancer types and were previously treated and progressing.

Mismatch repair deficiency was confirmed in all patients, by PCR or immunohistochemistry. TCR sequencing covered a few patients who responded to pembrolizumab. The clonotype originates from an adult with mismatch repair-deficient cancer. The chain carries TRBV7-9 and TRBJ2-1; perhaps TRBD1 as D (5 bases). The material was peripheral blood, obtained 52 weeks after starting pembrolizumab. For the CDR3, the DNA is TGTGCGACACAGGTTACCTACAATGAGCAGTTCTTC. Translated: CATQVTYNEQFF.